This T cell receptor beta chain emerged from a study of OX40 agonist ivuxolimab in advanced cancers. General notes on the study: Ivuxolimab was a fully human IgG2 agonistic monoclonal antibody targeting the costimulatory receptor OX40 (CD134). The monotherapy dose-escalation portion (N = 52 patients) of the phase I ivuxolimab trial is reported in the paper. Of the approximately 54 dose-escalation patients, hepatocellular carcinoma was present in about 20, melanoma in roughly 15, renal cell carcinoma in 9 and head and neck cancer in 9. A male proportion of nearly 85% and a mean age of 60 years, ranging from roughly 23 to 90, were recorded for the dose-escalation cohort. The purpose of peripheral TCRbeta sequencing was to test whether ivuxolimab changed TCR sequence diversity and led to clonal T-cell expansion. Patients were allowed to have had prior anti-PD-1, anti-PD-L1 or anti-CTLA-4 therapy, and roughly 40% of the dose-escalation patients had previously received checkpoint inhibitors. Three dose-escalation patients achieved partial responses, one with hepatocellular carcinoma and two with cutaneous melanoma. Intravenous ivuxolimab was administered to patients every 2 weeks at six dose levels: 0.01, 0.1, 0.3, 1.5, 3 and 10 mg/kg. The research as a whole found: Low levels of normalized T-cell clonal expansion were also seen in some patients who did not respond. In the 0.1-3.0 mg/kg groups, partial responders had among the lowest normalized peripheral clonal expansion, particularly in CD8+ T cells. On average, CD8+ T cells showed more expanded clones than CD4+ T cells after ivuxolimab. Antigen specificity was not determined for the clonally expanded peripheral T cells. At doses of 0.1 to 3.0 mg/kg, clonal expansion of both CD4+ and CD8+ T cells in blood was seen between baseline and week 6.

Genomic DNA was extracted from sorted cells for sequencing of the TCRbeta CDR3 region. TCRbeta CDR3 regions were sequenced using the immunoSEQ Assay. Drawn from immuneACCESS, this table holds only the in-frame rearrangements with V and J called that TCRdb kept. Clones are partly lost; checked studies trace under half to an unresolved V gene and leave the rest unexplained. For this sample there are more than 90,000 clones; 70% to 85% appear just once. The top ten clonotypes cover 4.5% to 5.5% of the sample. From cysteine to phenylalanine, the CDR3 is 14 amino acids long. The kept DNA is CDR3 alone, 42 bases in frame from the first base. The V end gives up 4 bases and the J end 2 bases, leaving 6 bases in the junction not matched to a gene. CDR1 and CDR2 were assigned from the germline V gene as SGHDT and YYEEEE. Patients with a history of autoimmune disease or receiving systemic immunosuppression were excluded from the trial. Peripheral blood for TCR sequencing was drawn from every dose cohort at baseline, at cycle 4 day 1 and at cycle 7 day 1. Samples came from an open-label, multicenter, first-in-human phase I dose-escalation trial of ivuxolimab. The trial enrolled adults with locally advanced or metastatic head and neck squamous cell, hepatocellular, melanoma or renal cell carcinoma. CD4+ and CD8+ T cells were sorted separately from peripheral blood before TCR sequencing.

As concerns this clone: This receptor's antigen is unknown. No base-level quality is on record; no much larger clone is a single base apart.

Sequences were derived from CD4+ or CD8+ T cells sorted from blood, sampled in a trial of the OX40 agonist ivuxolimab. The rearranged segments are TRBV5-6 and TRBJ2-7, with TRBD1 identical over 7 junction bases. The sequence was obtained from an adult with an advanced solid tumor such as melanoma, head and neck, liver or kidney cancer. The encoded CDR3 is CASSPGTATYEQYF. The nucleotide sequence reads as follows: TGTGCCAGCAGCCCGGGGACAGCAACCTACGAGCAGTACTTC.